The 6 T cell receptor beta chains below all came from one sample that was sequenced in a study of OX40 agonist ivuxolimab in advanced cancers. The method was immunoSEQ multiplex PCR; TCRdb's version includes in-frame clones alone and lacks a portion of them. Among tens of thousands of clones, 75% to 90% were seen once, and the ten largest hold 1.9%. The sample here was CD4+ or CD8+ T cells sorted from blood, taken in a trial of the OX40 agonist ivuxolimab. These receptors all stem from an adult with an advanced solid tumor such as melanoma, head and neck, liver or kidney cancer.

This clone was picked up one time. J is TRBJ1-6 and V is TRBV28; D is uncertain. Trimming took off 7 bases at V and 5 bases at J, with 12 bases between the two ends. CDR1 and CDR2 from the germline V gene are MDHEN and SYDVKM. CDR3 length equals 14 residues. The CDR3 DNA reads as TGTGCCAGCAAACGGACGTTTGATAATTCACCCCTCCACTTT. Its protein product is CASKRTFDNSPLHF.

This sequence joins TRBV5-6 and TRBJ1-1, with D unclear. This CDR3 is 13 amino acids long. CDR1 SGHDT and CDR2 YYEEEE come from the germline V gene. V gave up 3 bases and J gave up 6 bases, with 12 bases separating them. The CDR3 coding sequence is TGTGCCAGCAGCTCCCGAGAGGGCCCTGAAGCTTTCTTT. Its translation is CASSSREGPEAFF.

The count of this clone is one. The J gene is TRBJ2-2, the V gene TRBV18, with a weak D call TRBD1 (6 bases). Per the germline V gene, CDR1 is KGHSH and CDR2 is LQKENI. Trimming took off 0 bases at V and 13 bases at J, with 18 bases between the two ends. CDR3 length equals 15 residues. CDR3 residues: CASSPPAGVQYRLFF. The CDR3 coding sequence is TGTGCCAGCTCACCACCGGCAGGGGTCCAATACAGGCTGTTTTTT.

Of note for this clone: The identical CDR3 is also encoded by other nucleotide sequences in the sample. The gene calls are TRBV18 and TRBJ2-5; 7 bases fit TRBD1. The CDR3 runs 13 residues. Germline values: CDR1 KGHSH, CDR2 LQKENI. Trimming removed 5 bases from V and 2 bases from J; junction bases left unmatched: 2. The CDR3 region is CASSSGQQETQYF. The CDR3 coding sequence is TGTGCCAGCTCATCGGGACAGCAAGAGACCCAGTACTTC.

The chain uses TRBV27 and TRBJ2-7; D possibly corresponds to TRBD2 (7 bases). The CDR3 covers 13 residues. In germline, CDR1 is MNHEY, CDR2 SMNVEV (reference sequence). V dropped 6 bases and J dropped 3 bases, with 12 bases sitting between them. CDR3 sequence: CASREGGHYEQYF. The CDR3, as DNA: TGTGCCAGCAGGGAGGGGGGGCACTACGAGCAGTACTTC.

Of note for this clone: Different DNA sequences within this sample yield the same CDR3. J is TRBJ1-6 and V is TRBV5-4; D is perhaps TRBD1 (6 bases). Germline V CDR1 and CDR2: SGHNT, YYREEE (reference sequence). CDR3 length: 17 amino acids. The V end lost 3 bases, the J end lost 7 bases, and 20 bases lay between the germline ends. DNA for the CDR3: TGTGCCAGCAGCTCAGGACAGACCTCCTCGTACAATTCACCCCTCCACTTT. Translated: CASSSGQTSSYNSPLHF.